Sequencing of this TCR beta chain was carried out in a study of Graves' ophthalmopathy and Graves' hyperthyroidism. Whole-study results and caveats: Stable hyperthyroidism and ophthalmopathy were told apart by a 13-signature model, which achieved 87.88% sensitivity and 81.08% specificity.

Amplified TCR beta CDR3 regions were obtained using RNA transcripts as template. RT-PCR with HTBI primers came first, then second-round multiplex PCR. TCRdb re-analysed the multiplex PCR reads in MiXCR, keeping a single row per CDR3 protein. Among over 500,000 distinct CDR3 sequences listed, approximately 21% were seen once. PBMCs came from less than 12 ml of fresh peripheral blood. Worth noting for this clonotype: No antigen is known for it.

V was pared by 1 base and J by 0 bases, with 7 bases between. CDR1 is MNHNS and CDR2 is SASEGT in the germline V gene. The CDR3 totals 15 residues. Sequencing used peripheral blood. The chain is built from TRBV6-1 and TRBJ1-5; D remains ambiguous. This TCR came from a woman between 18 and 29 years old with stable Graves' hyperthyroidism. Some clones in this sample may be carry-over from other donors' samples. The CDR3 DNA follows: TGTGCCAGCAGTGAAGTACTGAATAGCAATCAGCCCCAGCATTTT. Translation gives CASSEVLNSNQPQHF.